The 3 T cell receptor beta chains reported below all come from one sample, sequenced in a study of T cells in women clearing cervical HPV infection. Method: immunoSEQ multiplex PCR; TCRdb's copy keeps in-frame clones and lacks some. Its table lists 30,000 to 45,000 clones. Sample: blood buffy coat. The receptors come from a woman aged 18-70 years with a cervical HPV16 infection that either progressed to CIN3+ or cleared (not recorded which).

As to this clone: Read coverage stops 3 residues before the CDR3 terminus; the germline J gene supplies the remainder. The gene calls are TRBV19 and TRBJ1-5, with 8 positions matching TRBD1. The V segment lost 4 bases and the J segment 1 base; nucleotides outside the gene matches: 3. CDR3 length: 15 residues. Germline lookup yields CDR1 LNHDA and CDR2 SQIVND (reference sequence). CDR3 region: CASSTRTGSNQPQHF. The sequenced part of the CDR3 DNA is TGTGCCAGTAGTACTCGGACAGGGAGCAATCAGCCC.

As regards this clone: The read ends 3 residues shy of where the CDR3 ends; the end is completed using the germline J gene. The chain employs TRBV2 and TRBJ2-1, with 7 bases identical to TRBD2. Losses at the gene ends were 6 bases for V and 5 bases for J; bases not matched to a gene: 10. Germline V gives CDR1 SNHLY, CDR2 FYNNEI. This CDR3 spans 15 amino acids. This CDR3 is CASRVLSGENNEQFF. CDR3 bases read: TGTGCCAGCAGGGTGCTCAGCGGGGAGAACAATGAG.

Notes on this clone: The CDR3 end falls 3 residues outside the read, so it is completed with the germline J gene. The chain carries TRBV5-1 and TRBJ1-5, with 12 nucleotides matching TRBD1. CDR1 is SGHRS, CDR2 YFSETQ, per germline. With V trimmed by 4 bases and J by 0 bases, 5 bases remained unmatched. The CDR3 length is 17 residues. CDR3 DNA (partial): TGCGCCAGCAGCCCGGGACAGGGGGCGTCTAGCAATCAGCCC. It translates to CASSPGQGASSNQP. The full-length CDR3 reads as CASSPGQGASSNQPQHF.